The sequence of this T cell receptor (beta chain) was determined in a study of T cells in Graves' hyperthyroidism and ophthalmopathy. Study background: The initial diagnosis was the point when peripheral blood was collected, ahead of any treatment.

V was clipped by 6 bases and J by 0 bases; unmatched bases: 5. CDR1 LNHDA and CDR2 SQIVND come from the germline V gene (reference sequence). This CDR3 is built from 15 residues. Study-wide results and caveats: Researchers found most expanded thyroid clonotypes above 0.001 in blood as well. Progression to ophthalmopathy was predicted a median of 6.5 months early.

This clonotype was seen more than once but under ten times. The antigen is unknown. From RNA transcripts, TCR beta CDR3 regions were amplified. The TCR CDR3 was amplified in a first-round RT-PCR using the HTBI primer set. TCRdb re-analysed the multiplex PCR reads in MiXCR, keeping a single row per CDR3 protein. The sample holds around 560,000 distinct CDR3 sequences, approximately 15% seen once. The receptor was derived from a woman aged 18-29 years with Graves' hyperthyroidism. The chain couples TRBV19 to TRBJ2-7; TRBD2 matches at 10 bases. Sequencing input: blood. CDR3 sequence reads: CASSSLAGDSYEQYF. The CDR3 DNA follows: TGTGCCAGTAGCTCCCTAGCGGGGGACTCCTACGAGCAGTACTTC.